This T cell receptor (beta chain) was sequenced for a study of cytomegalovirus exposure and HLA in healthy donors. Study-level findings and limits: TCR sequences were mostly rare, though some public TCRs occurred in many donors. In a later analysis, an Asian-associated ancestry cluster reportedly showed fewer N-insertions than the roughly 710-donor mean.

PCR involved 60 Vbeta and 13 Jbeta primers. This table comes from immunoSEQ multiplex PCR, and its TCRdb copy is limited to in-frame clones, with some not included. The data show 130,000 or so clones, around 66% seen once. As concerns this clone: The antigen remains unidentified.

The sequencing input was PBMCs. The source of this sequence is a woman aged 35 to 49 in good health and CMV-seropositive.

The CDR3: CASSLESGVDEQFF. In nucleotides, the CDR3 is TGTGCCAGCAGTTTAGAAAGCGGGGTTGATGAGCAGTTCTTC. This chain links TRBV27 with TRBJ2-1; 7 nucleotides agree with TRBD2. CDR3 length equals 14 residues. V was pared by 2 bases and J by 8 bases, with 6 bases of the junction left unmatched. Germline loops: CDR1 MNHEY, CDR2 SMNVEV (reference sequence).